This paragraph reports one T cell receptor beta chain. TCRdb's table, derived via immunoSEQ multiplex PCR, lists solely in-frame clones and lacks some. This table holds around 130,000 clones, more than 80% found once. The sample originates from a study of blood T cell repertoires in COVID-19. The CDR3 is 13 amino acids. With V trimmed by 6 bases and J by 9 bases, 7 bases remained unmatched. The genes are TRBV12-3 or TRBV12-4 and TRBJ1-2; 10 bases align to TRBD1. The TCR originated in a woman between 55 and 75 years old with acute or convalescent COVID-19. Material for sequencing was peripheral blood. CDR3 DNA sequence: TGTGCCAGCAGGGGACAGGGGAGTCCCCGCTACACCTTC. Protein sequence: CASRGQGSPRYTF.